These 17 T cell receptor beta chains share one sample of origin, sequenced in a study of blood T cell repertoires in COVID-19. Libraries were prepared by immunoSEQ multiplex PCR; TCRdb keeps only in-frame clonotypes and omits some of them. Of 150,000 or so clones in the sample, about 90% were seen once. Sequenced sample: peripheral blood. The receptors stem from a man between 50 and 59 years old with acute or convalescent COVID-19.

This chain uses TRBV6-5 with TRBJ2-7, with TRBD2 matching 8 bases. The CDR3 extends over 15 amino acids. Per the germline V gene, CDR1 is MNHEY and CDR2 is SVGAGI. J was trimmed by 5 bases and V by 6 bases; bases with no gene match: 12. The DNA of the CDR3 is TGTGCCAGCAGGCGTTCGGGTGCGGGAGGTCACGAGCAGTACTTC. This translates into CASRRSGAGGHEQYF.

This chain joins TRBV28 and TRBJ2-5, with 9 positions matching TRBD1. The germline V gene encodes CDR1 MDHEN and CDR2 SYDVKM. With V trimmed by 6 bases and J by 3 bases, 8 bases remained unmatched. The CDR3 runs to 15 residues. CDR3 in amino acids: CASRNTGTGKETQYF. CDR3 nucleotide sequence: TGTGCCAGCAGAAATACCGGGACAGGGAAAGAGACCCAGTACTTC.

V gene TRBV11-1 combines with J gene TRBJ2-5, with 8 bases that match TRBD1. The CDR3 loop spans 14 amino acids. Germline CDR1 and CDR2: SGHAT and FQDESV (reference sequence). V shed 8 bases, J shed 5 bases, and the junction held 10 bases outside the gene matches. CDR3 sequence reads: CASGRSGGDETQYF. The CDR3 nucleotides are TGTGCCAGCGGTCGGTCAGGGGGCGATGAGACCCAGTACTTC.

The V call is TRBV7-2, the J call TRBJ2-3, with TRBD2 identical over 12 bases. J gave up 3 bases and V 4 bases, and 11 bases lay outside the gene matches. Germline V lookup: CDR1 SGHTA, CDR2 FQGNSA. The CDR3 has 18 residues. This CDR3 is CASSSRILAGGRTDTQYF. The CDR3 coding sequence is TGTGCCAGCAGCTCTAGGATACTAGCGGGAGGAAGGACAGATACGCAGTATTTT.

The chain recombines TRBV24-1 with TRBJ2-1; 7 nucleotides agree with TRBD1. CDR1 is KGHDR and CDR2 is SFDVKD in the germline V gene. V shed 4 bases and J 10 bases; nucleotides not matched to a gene: 3. The CDR3 contains 12 residues. The CDR3 region has the DNA TGTGCCACCAGTGAAGGGGACAGAGAGCAGTTCTTC. It is translated as CATSEGDREQFF.

The rearrangement uses TRBV19 and TRBJ2-2; D gene ambiguous. The V and J ends lost 3 bases and 4 bases respectively, with 15 bases between them. Germline lookup yields CDR1 LNHDA and CDR2 SQIVND (reference sequence). This CDR3 region has 16 residues. The CDR3 DNA reads TGTGCCAGTAGTATTATCGGCGGTAGAGGCACCGGGGAGCTGTTTTTT. Its translation is CASSIIGGRGTGELFF.

The chain is built from TRBV5-5 and TRBJ2-2; 9 bases are shared with TRBD2. The V segment lost 2 bases and the J segment 7 bases; nucleotides outside the gene matches: 9. The CDR3 spans 16 residues. Germline assignment: CDR1 SGHKS and CDR2 YYEKEE (reference sequence). The CDR3 loop is CASSFNGGRAIGELFF. CDR3 nucleotides: TGTGCCAGCAGCTTCAATGGCGGGAGGGCCATCGGGGAGCTGTTTTTT.

The chain combines TRBV27 with TRBJ1-6, with D perhaps matching TRBD1 (6 bases). V was clipped by 0 bases and J by 9 bases, with 15 bases between them. From germline, CDR1 is MNHEY and CDR2 SMNVEV (reference sequence). This CDR3 contains 16 residues. The CDR3 spells CASSLSAGAFGSPLHF. CDR3 bases: TGTGCCAGCAGTTTATCGGCGGGGGCGTTCGGTTCACCCCTCCACTTT.

J is TRBJ1-1 and V is TRBV24-1, with D possibly TRBD1 on 5 matching bases. CDR3 length equals 13 residues. Germline V gene lookup returns CDR1 KGHDR and CDR2 SFDVKD. Trimming took 6 bases from V and 4 from J, leaving 11 bases between them. CDR3 nucleotides: TGTGCCACCAGTACGTTGGGGGGCACTGAAGCTTTCTTT. This encodes CATSTLGGTEAFF.

The J gene is TRBJ1-3, the V gene TRBV27; TRBD1 matches 7 bases. Germline values: CDR1 MNHEY, CDR2 SMNVEV (reference sequence). The CDR3 is made up of 15 amino acids. V lost 3 bases, J lost 4 bases, and 6 bases stayed unmatched. In DNA form, the CDR3 reads TGTGCCAGCAGTTTGACAGGGACGGCCGGAAACACCATATATTTT. Protein: CASSLTGTAGNTIYF.

The chain recombines TRBV5-4 with TRBJ2-7; D may be TRBD2 (5 bases). Trimming pared 4 bases from V and 0 bases from J, leaving 14 bases between. The CDR3 covers 15 residues. In germline, CDR1 is SGHNT, CDR2 YYREEE (reference sequence). The CDR3 DNA reads TGTGCCAGCAGCCCGGCCGGGCTAGCCTCCTACGAGCAGTACTTC. Translated: CASSPAGLASYEQYF.

The rearrangement uses TRBV18 and TRBJ2-3; no reliable D call. Germline-derived CDR1 and CDR2 are KGHSH and LQKENI. The CDR3 has 12 amino acids. The V gene lost 6 bases and the J gene lost 2 bases, with 6 bases spanning the gap. This chain's CDR3 is CASSPTTDTQYF. DNA of the CDR3: TGTGCCAGCTCTCCTACCACAGATACGCAGTATTTT. Looking up the rest from reference TRBV18 and TRBJ2-3 gives the full variable domain: NAGVMQNPRHLVRRRGQEARLRCSPMKGHSHVYWYRQLPEEGLKFMVYLQKENIIDESGMPKERFSAEFPKEGPSILRIQQVVRGDSAAYFCASSPTTDTQYFGPGTRLTVL.

This clone was counted a few times. The chain employs TRBV5-6 and TRBJ1-4, with unresolved D. The germline V and J ends were trimmed by 0 bases and 5 bases, with 5 bases remaining between them. CDR3 size: 13 residues. Germline V gives CDR1 SGHDT, CDR2 YYEEEE. The CDR3 coding sequence is TGTGCCAGCAGCTTGGTTCTCAATGAAAAACTGTTTTTT. Translated, it gives CASSLVLNEKLFF.

J is TRBJ1-2 and V is TRBV5-4, with D perhaps matching TRBD1 (6 bases). In germline, CDR1 is SGHNT, CDR2 YYREEE (reference sequence). V shed 1 base and J shed 5 bases, with 12 bases lying between them. This CDR3 contains 14 residues. The CDR3 nucleotides read TGTGCCAGCAGCTTGTTGGCAGGGGAGTATGGCTACACCTTC. It encodes CASSLLAGEYGYTF.

The count of this clone is one. The chain carries TRBV7-2 and TRBJ1-2, with 8 bases identical to TRBD1. The CDR3 contains 14 residues. The V segment lost 5 bases and the J segment 4 bases; nucleotides outside the gene matches: 6. Germline values: CDR1 SGHTA, CDR2 FQGNSA. CDR3 loop: CASSPWDRTYGYTF. Here the CDR3 DNA reads TGTGCCAGCAGCCCCTGGGACAGGACCTATGGCTACACCTTC.

The chain has TRBV3-1 (or the pseudogene TRBV3-2) and TRBJ2-7; a weak D match, TRBD1 (5 bases). Trimming stripped 0 bases from V and 6 bases from J, with 12 bases between. Germline V CDR1 and CDR2: LGHDT, YNNKEL (reference sequence). CDR3 length: 14 residues. The CDR3 region is CASSQDDRLAEQYF. CDR3 sequence (DNA): TGTGCCAGCAGCCAAGATGACAGACTGGCCGAGCAGTACTTC.

This rearrangement joins TRBV11-3 to TRBJ2-1; 9 bases are shared with TRBD2. The germline V gene has CDR1 SGHNT and CDR2 YENEEA. This CDR3 contains 15 residues. Germline trimming cut 5 bases from V and 2 bases from J; bases unmatched to any gene: 4. CDR3: CASSRAGGTYNEQFF. The CDR3 nucleotides are TGTGCCAGCAGCAGAGCGGGAGGAACCTACAATGAGCAGTTCTTC.